This T cell receptor beta chain was sequenced in a study of identical twins. TCRdb fed the 5' RACE reads into MiXCR, producing one record per CDR3 protein. The table includes about 530,000 distinct CDR3 sequences, around 24% detected once. CDR3 size: 14 residues. Between the trimmed V and J ends, which lost 2 bases and 0 bases, there was a span of 8 bases. The germline V gene has CDR1 SGHDT and CDR2 YYEEEE. These data also featured in a second study, about yellow fever vaccine responses in identical twins.

The source is a young woman in good health. The genes are TRBV5-6 and TRBJ1-2; D uncertain. The sample consisted of CD4+ T cells sorted from blood. DNA for the CDR3: TGTGCCAGCAGCTTAAGGACCACTAACTATGGCTACACCTTC. This translates into CASSLRTTNYGYTF.